These 2 T cell receptor beta chains were all obtained from the same sample, sequenced in a study of control samples from healthy donors and cancer patients. The table came from immunoSEQ multiplex PCR; TCRdb's copy has only in-frame clones and leaves some out. The sample has 70,000 or so clones; around 82% are singletons. Source material: blood. Every receptor here comes from a man over 45 in good health.

This chain links TRBV2 with TRBJ1-5, with D hard to call. This CDR3 spans 14 amino acids. The V end was cut by 9 bases, the J end by 5 bases, with 17 bases between. Germline loops: CDR1 SNHLY, CDR2 FYNNEI. The CDR3 sequence is CARGSSGGDQPQHF. The CDR3 DNA is TGTGCCAGGGGAAGCTCGGGAGGCGATCAGCCCCAGCATTTT. Variable domain in full (rest from reference TRBV2 and TRBJ1-5): EPEVTQTPSHQVTQMGQEVILRCVPISNHLYFYWYRQILGQKVEFLVSFYNNEISEKSEIFDDQFSVERPDGSNFTLKIRSTKLEDSAMYFCARGSSGGDQPQHFGDGTRLSIL.

V usage is TRBV6-2 or TRBV6-3 and J usage is TRBJ2-5; the D gene is possibly TRBD2 (5 bases). V was trimmed by 2 bases and J by 2 bases, leaving 12 bases between them. In germline, CDR1 is MNHEY, CDR2 SVGEGT. The CDR3 spans 15 residues. In DNA, the CDR3 is TGTGCCAGCAGTTACGGGTTCGGGGTTCAAGAGACCCAGTACTTC. The encoded protein is CASSYGFGVQETQYF.